These 23 T cell receptor beta chains originate from one sample sequenced in a study of technical replicates of blood from a handful of donors. Here immunoSEQ multiplex PCR was the method, and the copy in TCRdb shows in-frame clones only, minus some. This table has 40,000 to 60,000 clones, roughly 92% appearing once. Sequencing used PBMCs. The receptors derive from a human donor in good health. Some clones in this sample may be carry-over from other donors' samples.

CDR3 amino acids: CASSPTAEKLFF. DNA of the CDR3: TGTGCCAGCAGCCCGACAGCTGAAAAACTGTTTTTT. The V and J genes are TRBV7-9 and TRBJ1-4; D may be TRBD1 (5 bases). There are 12 residues in the CDR3. CDR1 and CDR2 (germline): SEHNR, FQNEAQ (reference sequence). V dropped 5 bases and J dropped 7 bases, with 8 bases sitting between them.

The J gene is TRBJ2-7, the V gene TRBV2, with 8 positions matching TRBD2. This CDR3 spans 15 amino acids. Germline-derived CDR1 and CDR2 are SNHLY and FYNNEI. J gave up 4 bases and V 3 bases, and 8 bases lay outside the gene matches. CDR3 nucleotide sequence: TGTGCCAGCAGTGAGAGTCTAGCGGGTGTGTACGAGCAGTACTTC. This encodes CASSESLAGVYEQYF.

The chain employs TRBV2 and TRBJ1-3; D remains unclear. The CDR3 has 13 residues. Germline assignment: CDR1 SNHLY and CDR2 FYNNEI. The ends were cut back, 5 bases at V and 3 bases at J, with 8 bases in the middle. The CDR3 DNA reads TGTGCCAGCAGTTCCCAGCGTGGAAACACCATATATTTT. Amino acids: CASSSQRGNTIYF.

This clone was found once. This chain uses TRBV25-1 with TRBJ1-1, with 11 bases identical to TRBD1. Per germline, CDR1 MGHDK and CDR2 SYGVNS. V lost 4 bases to trimming and J lost 0 bases; unmatched junction nucleotides: 1. The CDR3 loop spans 15 amino acids. The CDR3: CASSGDRGMNTEAFF. Here the CDR3 DNA reads TGTGCCAGCAGTGGGGACAGGGGGATGAACACTGAAGCTTTCTTT.

The chain links TRBV7-9 to TRBJ1-2, with D unclear. The CDR3 extends over 13 amino acids. CDR1 SEHNR and CDR2 FQNEAQ come from the germline V gene (reference sequence). V shed 5 bases and J shed 2 bases, with 9 bases lying between them. The DNA for the CDR3 is TGTGCCAGCAGCCAGACACAGAACTATGGCTACACCTTC. Protein product: CASSQTQNYGYTF.

V is TRBV7-8 and J is TRBJ2-7; D is ambiguous. The CDR3 has 13 amino acids. V lost 5 bases to trimming and J lost 1 base, with 9 bases between them. Germline values: CDR1 SGHVS, CDR2 FQNEAQ. CDR3 DNA: TGTGCCAGCAGCACTACCAGATCCTACGAGCAGTACTTC. It yields the protein CASSTTRSYEQYF.

The CDR3 sequence: CASSVTGARGETQYF. Written as DNA, the CDR3 is TGTGCCAGCAGTGTAACGGGAGCTCGAGGGGAGACCCAGTACTTC. V gene TRBV6-4 combines with J gene TRBJ2-5, with D perhaps TRBD2 (6 bases). This CDR3 region has 15 residues. V was shortened by 4 bases and J by 5 bases, with 17 bases between the two germline ends. The germline gives CDR1 MRHNA, CDR2 SNTAGT.

The chain couples TRBV4-1 to TRBJ2-2; 7 bases match TRBD1. The CDR3 contains 15 residues. The germline gives CDR1 MGHRA, CDR2 YSYEKL. Trimming removed 3 bases from V and 3 bases from J; junction bases left unmatched: 4. The CDR3 nucleotides are TGCGCCAGCAGCCAGGAGACAGGGTACACCGGGGAGCTGTTTTTT. Its protein product is CASSQETGYTGELFF.

The chain employs TRBV7-9 and TRBJ2-1, with TRBD1 as a possible D gene (6 bases). Trimming cost V 5 bases and J 2 bases, with 19 bases left between them. Germline V gene lookup returns CDR1 SEHNR and CDR2 FQNEAQ (reference sequence). This CDR3 is 17 amino acids long. CDR3 in DNA: TGTGCCAGCAGCCCGCGGACAGTCCGTCGGACCTACAATGAGCAGTTCTTC. Encoded protein: CASSPRTVRRTYNEQFF.

CDR3 bases: TGTGCCAGCAGCCTCCGGCAGGGCGGGGAGCTGTTTTTT. It yields the protein CASSLRQGGELFF. V is TRBV6-6 and J is TRBJ2-2; TRBD1 might be the D (5 bases). The V gene's germline CDR1 is MNHNY and CDR2 SVGAGI (reference sequence). V was cut by 6 bases and J by 7 bases, with 12 bases left in between. This CDR3 region has 13 residues.

This chain connects TRBV7-2 to TRBJ2-7, with a weak D call TRBD2 (5 bases). CDR3 length: 13 residues. The germline V gene has CDR1 SGHTA and CDR2 FQGNSA. The V end lost 1 base, the J end lost 4 bases, and 8 bases lay between the germline ends. This CDR3 reads CASSLGTEYEQYF. The CDR3 DNA reads TGTGCCAGCAGCTTAGGGACTGAATACGAGCAGTACTTC.

This chain links TRBV7-2 with TRBJ1-2, with a possible D match to TRBD1 (5 bases). Trimming stripped 2 bases from V and 7 bases from J, with 14 bases between. There are 14 residues in the CDR3. The germline V gene encodes CDR1 SGHTA and CDR2 FQGNSA. CDR3 sequence reads: CASSLNQGTSGYTF. In nucleotides, the CDR3 is TGTGCCAGCAGCTTAAACCAGGGTACGAGTGGCTACACCTTC.

The chain combines TRBV2 with TRBJ2-7, with TRBD1 matching 9 bases. The CDR3 has 14 residues. V shed 6 bases and J 0 bases; nucleotides not matched to a gene: 3. Germline assignment: CDR1 SNHLY and CDR2 FYNNEI. The chain's CDR3 is CASRTTGGSYEQYF. Written as DNA, the CDR3 is TGTGCCAGCAGGACGACAGGGGGCTCCTACGAGCAGTACTTC.

The chain joins TRBV10-3 to TRBJ2-7, with 13 positions matching TRBD2. The CDR3 contains 15 residues. V shed 6 bases and J 6 bases; nucleotides not matched to a gene: 8. CDR1 ENHRY and CDR2 SYGVKD come from the germline V gene. CDR3 coding DNA: TGTGCCATCAGGGGGACTAGCGGGACCTCCCCCGAGCAGTACTTC. This codes for CAIRGTSGTSPEQYF.

This rearrangement joins TRBV10-3 to TRBJ1-5, with unresolved D. Germline V gives CDR1 ENHRY, CDR2 SYGVKD. The CDR3 is 14 amino acids. V was cut by 0 bases and J by 3 bases, with 6 bases left in between. The CDR3 sequence is CAISESGVNQPQHF. Here the CDR3 DNA reads TGTGCCATCAGTGAGTCGGGAGTCAATCAGCCCCAGCATTTT.

V usage is TRBV6-6 and J usage is TRBJ1-6; D may be TRBD1 (5 bases). The V end was cut by 0 bases, the J end by 4 bases, with 7 bases between. Germline CDR1 is MNHNY and CDR2 is SVGAGI (reference sequence). There are 15 residues in the CDR3. Written as DNA, the CDR3 is TGTGCCAGCAGTTACTCGGGGGGGTATAATTCACCCCTCCACTTT. It specifies CASSYSGGYNSPLHF.

The genes are TRBV7-2 and TRBJ1-1, with D perhaps matching TRBD1 (5 bases). The CDR3 sequence is 14 residues long. Germline V lookup: CDR1 SGHTA, CDR2 FQGNSA. Trimming took 5 bases from V and 5 from J, leaving 15 bases between them. The CDR3 loop is CASSPPGVGTEAFF. In nucleotides, the CDR3 is TGTGCCAGCAGCCCCCCGGGGGTAGGGACTGAAGCTTTCTTT.

The chain is built from TRBV10-3 and TRBJ1-1, with D perhaps matching TRBD1 (5 bases). Germline CDR1 is ENHRY and CDR2 is SYGVKD. V lost 6 bases and J lost 3, with 11 bases in between. The CDR3 has 13 residues. CDR3 sequence (DNA): TGTGCCATCAGCCGGGGGGGGGACACTGAAGCTTTCTTT. Its protein is CAISRGGDTEAFF.

V usage is TRBV5-6 and J usage is TRBJ2-7; tentative D call: TRBD1 (6 bases). The V end was cut by 1 base, the J end by 2 bases, with 10 bases between. CDR1 is SGHDT, CDR2 YYEEEE, per germline. The CDR3 spans 14 residues. The CDR3 DNA is TGTGCCAGCAGCTTGTGTGGACAGACCTACGAGCAGTACTTC. Its translation is CASSLCGQTYEQYF.

The chain joins TRBV6-1 to TRBJ2-3; D is perhaps TRBD1 (6 bases). Germline CDR1 reads MNHNS; CDR2 reads SASEGT. V gave up 2 bases and J gave up 6 bases, with 15 bases separating them. This CDR3 contains 15 residues. The CDR3 DNA reads TGTGCCAGCAGTGAAAAGGGGGAGCCCCCGGATACGCAGTATTTT. This encodes CASSEKGEPPDTQYF.

This chain connects TRBV5-1 to TRBJ2-7; D is possibly TRBD2 (7 bases). Germline CDR1 and CDR2: SGHRS and YFSETQ. CDR3 length: 15 residues. V lost 10 bases to trimming and J lost 0 bases, with 20 bases between them. The CDR3 coding sequence is TGCGCCTCTAGCGGAGCCCTAGGGGGCTCCTACGAGCAGTACTTC. Translated: CASSGALGGSYEQYF.

J is TRBJ2-7 and V is TRBV27; 8 positions agree with TRBD1. The CDR3 has 15 amino acids. J was trimmed by 0 bases and V by 6 bases; bases with no gene match: 7. Germline loops: CDR1 MNHEY, CDR2 SMNVEV (reference sequence). In DNA, the CDR3 is TGTGCCAGCAGCAATAACAGGGGGAGCTCCTACGAGCAGTACTTC. Translating it yields CASSNNRGSSYEQYF.

This chain uses TRBV19 with TRBJ1-5; no clear D. The CDR3 is 15 amino acids. Trimming stripped 3 bases from V and 3 bases from J, with 12 bases between. Germline V gives CDR1 LNHDA, CDR2 SQIVND (reference sequence). CDR3 loop: CASSISGSNNQPQHF. As DNA, the CDR3 is TGTGCCAGTAGTATTTCGGGGTCAAACAATCAGCCCCAGCATTTT. Full variable domain (missing parts from reference TRBV19 and TRBJ1-5): DGGITQSPKYLFRKEGQNVTLSCEQNLNHDAMYWYRQDPGQGLRLIYYSQIVNDFQKGDIAEGYSVSREKKESFPLTVTSAQKNPTAFYLCASSISGSNNQPQHFGDGTRLSIL.